This T cell receptor (beta chain) was identified in a study of T cells after yellow fever vaccination. Template switching by 5'RACE produced TCR cDNA, adding a universal primer site and UMIs. TCRdb re-derived calls from the 5' RACE reads in MiXCR, one entry per CDR3 protein. The sample shows more than 250,000 distinct CDR3 sequences, 6.5% to 8.5% of them seen only once. The ends were cut back, 6 bases at V and 3 bases at J, with 15 bases in the middle. This CDR3 is built from 14 residues. Germline CDR1 is DFQATT and CDR2 is SNEGSKA (reference sequence). Material: PBMCs, obtained approximately 40 days after the first yellow fever vaccination. The chain combines TRBV20-1 with TRBJ2-1; perhaps TRBD2 as D (6 bases). This clonotype originated in a man between 18 and 29 years old who received the YFV17D yellow fever vaccine. The CDR3 nucleotides read TGCAGTGCCCCCCGCGGGGTTAGCTACAATGAGCAGTTCTTC. It specifies CSAPRGVSYNEQFF.